One sample yielded the 23 T cell receptor beta chains listed below, sequenced in a study of blood T cell repertoires in COVID-19. Assay: immunoSEQ multiplex PCR; the TCRdb copy retains only in-frame clones and omits some. The sample shows roughly 230,000 clones, over 80% of them seen only once. The sample consisted of peripheral blood. The receptors stem from a human donor in a cohort sampled during active COVID-19.

This clone was seen more than once but under ten times. V gene TRBV4-1 combines with J gene TRBJ1-5; 10 nucleotides align to TRBD1. CDR1 and CDR2 (germline): MGHRA, YSYEKL. Unmatched junction bases numbered 1, after V lost 1 base and J lost 1 base. This CDR3 region has 16 residues. Here the CDR3 DNA reads TGCGCCAGCAGCCAAGGACAGGGGGCAAGCAATCAGCCCCAGCATTTT. The encoded protein is CASSQGQGASNQPQHF.

This chain links TRBV15 with TRBJ1-2; 8 bases line up with TRBD1. The CDR3 spans 13 residues. CDR1 and CDR2 (germline): LNHNV, YYDKDF (reference sequence). With V trimmed by 8 bases and J by 4 bases, 6 bases remained unmatched. CDR3 residues: CATGQGGSYGYTF. The DNA of the CDR3 is TGTGCCACCGGACAGGGTGGGTCCTATGGCTACACCTTC.

This clone was counted a few times. The rearrangement links TRBV19 to TRBJ2-6, with 11 bases matching TRBD1. Germline values: CDR1 LNHDA, CDR2 SQIVND (reference sequence). Unmatched junction bases numbered 12, after V lost 7 bases and J lost 1 base. The CDR3 contains 19 residues. DNA of the CDR3: TGTGCCAGTAAGATCATCGGGACAGGGGGAGTATCTGGGGCCAACGTCCTGACTTTC. As protein: CASKIIGTGGVSGANVLTF.

This rearrangement joins TRBV27 to TRBJ2-7; 9 nucleotides line up with TRBD2. Germline CDR1 MNHEY, CDR2 SMNVEV (reference sequence). This CDR3 has 15 residues. V was pared by 6 bases and J by 3 bases, with 9 bases of the junction left unmatched. CDR3 residues: CASRGLAGGDYEQYF. DNA of the CDR3: TGTGCCAGCAGAGGATTGGCGGGAGGGGACTACGAGCAGTACTTC.

This sequence joins TRBV28 and TRBJ2-2, with TRBD2 as a possible D gene (7 bases). There are 15 residues in the CDR3. The V gene lost 3 bases and the J gene lost 0 bases, with 8 bases spanning the gap. From germline, CDR1 is MDHEN and CDR2 SYDVKM. CDR3 bases: TGTGCCAGCAGTTTGGGGGGGCCGAACACCGGGGAGCTGTTTTTT. This translates into CASSLGGPNTGELFF.

The chain has TRBV4-2 and TRBJ2-3, with TRBD2 as a possible D gene (6 bases). V shed 4 bases and J shed 4 bases, with 9 bases lying between them. From germline, CDR1 is LGHNA and CDR2 YNFKEQ. There are 13 residues in the CDR3. Here the CDR3 reads CASSPASADTQYF. DNA of the CDR3: TGTGCCAGCAGCCCTGCTAGCGCAGATACGCAGTATTTT.

The chain combines TRBV29-1 with TRBJ2-5; TRBD1 agrees at 11 bases. Germline lookup yields CDR1 SQVTM and CDR2 ANQGSEA. The CDR3 contains 14 residues. The V gene end was trimmed by 5 bases and the J gene end by 4 bases; junction bases not matched to a gene: 6. CDR3 coding DNA: TGCAGCGTTTCAGCGGGGACAGGGGGAGAGACCCAGTACTTC. Its translation is CSVSAGTGGETQYF.

The sample holds one count of this clone. This rearrangement joins TRBV6-5 to TRBJ2-1; D not resolved. The V end was cut by 7 bases, the J end by 2 bases, with 12 bases between. Germline CDR1 is MNHEY and CDR2 is SVGAGI. CDR3 length: 14 amino acids. This CDR3 reads CASTLSRTYNEQFF. In DNA, the CDR3 is TGTGCCAGCACCTTGAGCAGGACCTACAATGAGCAGTTCTTC.

The chain carries TRBV7-9 and TRBJ1-6; 9 nucleotides match TRBD1. CDR3 length: 14 amino acids. Unmatched junction bases numbered 5, after V lost 4 bases and J lost 10 bases. Germline-derived CDR1 and CDR2 are SEHNR and FQNEAQ (reference sequence). CDR3: CASSSTGGGSPLHF. Written as DNA, the CDR3 is TGTGCCAGCAGCTCCACAGGGGGCGGCTCACCCCTCCACTTT.

This clone was recorded at least ten times. This chain links TRBV19 with TRBJ2-5; TRBD2 agrees at 8 bases. The V and J ends lost 5 bases and 9 bases, in that order; junction bases with no gene match: 8. Germline lookup yields CDR1 LNHDA and CDR2 SQIVND (reference sequence). The CDR3 runs to 13 residues. CDR3 region: CASSPRTSTSQYF. For the CDR3, the DNA is TGTGCCAGTAGTCCGAGGACTAGCACGTCCCAGTACTTC.

CDR3 sequence (DNA): TGTGCCAGCAGCTTACAGCCTATGAACACTGAAGCTTTCTTT. Protein sequence: CASSLQPMNTEAFF. The genes are TRBV5-4 and TRBJ1-1; D ambiguous. The V gene's germline CDR1 is SGHNT and CDR2 YYREEE (reference sequence). The V end was cut by 2 bases, the J end by 0 bases, with 8 bases between. CDR3 length: 14 residues. Based on the CDR3 plus reference TRBV5-4 and TRBJ1-1, the full variable domain is ETGVTQSPTHLIKTRGQQVTLRCSSQSGHNTVSWYQQALGQGPQFIFQYYREEENGRGNFPPRFSGLQFPNYSSELNVNALELDDSALYLCASSLQPMNTEAFFGQGTRLTVV.

V gene TRBV19 combines with J gene TRBJ1-2; TRBD1 aligns across 7 bases. CDR1 and CDR2 from the germline V gene are LNHDA and SQIVND (reference sequence). J lost 0 bases, V lost 5 bases, and 9 bases had no gene match. This CDR3 contains 16 residues. This CDR3 is CASSSQTGSANYGYTF. As DNA, the CDR3 is TGTGCCAGTAGTTCGCAGACAGGGTCCGCTAACTATGGCTACACCTTC.

The chain joins TRBV28 to TRBJ1-2; 8 bases fit TRBD1. V lost 3 bases to trimming and J lost 2 bases; unmatched junction nucleotides: 8. The germline V gene has CDR1 MDHEN and CDR2 SYDVKM. CDR3 size: 16 residues. In nucleotides, the CDR3 is TGTGCCAGCAGTTTCCCCCGACAGGGGAAGAACTATGGCTACACCTTC. This translates into CASSFPRQGKNYGYTF.

This clone was picked up a small number of times. This chain joins TRBV5-4 and TRBJ1-6, with TRBD1 matching 7 bases. The CDR3 extends over 14 amino acids. Germline loops: CDR1 SGHNT, CDR2 YYREEE (reference sequence). Unmatched junction bases numbered 5, after V lost 1 base and J lost 10 bases. This CDR3 reads CASSLKGGLSPLHF. Written as DNA, the CDR3 is TGTGCCAGCAGCTTGAAAGGGGGCTTATCACCCCTCCACTTT.

This chain connects TRBV29-1 to TRBJ2-7; no reliable D call. Germline CDR1 SQVTM, CDR2 ANQGSEA. Trimming left V 4 bases short and J 5 bases short, with 9 bases between. This CDR3 contains 11 residues. The CDR3 coding sequence is TGCAGCGTTGCGCAGGTAGACGAGCAGTACTTC. It encodes CSVAQVDEQYF.

The chain joins TRBV11-2 to TRBJ2-1, with a weak D call TRBD2 (6 bases). This CDR3 is 15 amino acids long. Germline-derived CDR1 and CDR2 are SGHAT and FQNNGV. V lost 6 bases and J 1 base, leaving 13 bases between the germline ends. CDR3 region: CASRTVGRSYNEQFF. DNA for the CDR3: TGTGCCAGCAGAACTGTGGGGAGGTCCTACAATGAGCAGTTCTTC.

V and J are TRBV5-1 and TRBJ2-2; TRBD2 might be the D (6 bases). CDR1 is SGHRS and CDR2 is YFSETQ in the germline V gene. Deletions cut 7 bases from V and 7 bases from J, with 17 bases between. The CDR3 has 14 residues. The CDR3 region is CASSWGEDGGELFF. DNA of the CDR3: TGCGCCAGCTCCTGGGGGGAAGACGGCGGGGAGCTGTTTTTT.

The chain carries TRBV9 and TRBJ2-5, with TRBD2 matching 7 bases. CDR1 and CDR2 (germline): SGDLS, YYNGEE. V shed 6 bases and J 4 bases; nucleotides not matched to a gene: 12. The CDR3 contains 15 residues. DNA for the CDR3: TGTGCCAGCACCTATCGAAGCGGGGACGCAGAGACCCAGTACTTC. Its protein product is CASTYRSGDAETQYF.

The V gene is TRBV2, the J gene TRBJ2-7, with TRBD1 matching 10 bases. Germline V lookup: CDR1 SNHLY, CDR2 FYNNEI. The CDR3 extends over 15 amino acids. V lost 7 bases, J lost 9 bases, and 15 bases stayed unmatched. The CDR3 sequence: CASNANRDRGSGQYF. The CDR3 region has the DNA TGTGCCAGCAACGCAAATCGGGACAGGGGATCAGGGCAGTACTTC.

This clone is a singleton in its sample. The rearrangement uses TRBV5-4 and TRBJ2-3; no definite D call. V was clipped by 0 bases and J by 6 bases, with 5 bases between them. The CDR3 spans 12 residues. CDR1 SGHNT and CDR2 YYREEE come from the germline V gene (reference sequence). The CDR3 nucleotides are TGTGCCAGCAGCTTGGTTCTGGATACGCAGTATTTT. Its translation is CASSLVLDTQYF.

V usage is TRBV9 and J usage is TRBJ2-7, with TRBD2 identical over 9 bases. The V gene's germline CDR1 is SGDLS and CDR2 YYNGEE. There are 16 residues in the CDR3. V dropped 0 bases and J dropped 0; count of bases not matched to a gene: 4. CDR3 sequence reads: CASSVGGSGSSYEQYF. CDR3 DNA: TGTGCCAGCAGCGTAGGCGGTAGCGGGAGCTCCTACGAGCAGTACTTC.

The chain couples TRBV10-3 to TRBJ1-2; TRBD1 might be the D (5 bases). The CDR3 is made up of 16 amino acids. V was clipped by 7 bases and J by 1 base, with 19 bases between them. From germline, CDR1 is ENHRY and CDR2 SYGVKD. The CDR3 loop reads CAIKASRGGFNYGYTF. The CDR3 DNA is TGTGCCATCAAAGCCTCGCGGGGCGGATTTAACTATGGCTACACCTTC.

The V and J genes are TRBV3-1 (or the pseudogene TRBV3-2) and TRBJ2-1; 7 bases align to TRBD1. The J segment lost 9 bases and the V segment lost 2 bases, leaving 10 bases of the junction unmatched. Germline V CDR1 and CDR2: LGHDT, YNNKEL (reference sequence). This CDR3 region has 15 residues. CDR3 nucleotides: TGTGCCAGCAGCCAAAGGAAGGGGGCATCGCCTGAGCAGTTCTTC. Translation gives CASSQRKGASPEQFF.